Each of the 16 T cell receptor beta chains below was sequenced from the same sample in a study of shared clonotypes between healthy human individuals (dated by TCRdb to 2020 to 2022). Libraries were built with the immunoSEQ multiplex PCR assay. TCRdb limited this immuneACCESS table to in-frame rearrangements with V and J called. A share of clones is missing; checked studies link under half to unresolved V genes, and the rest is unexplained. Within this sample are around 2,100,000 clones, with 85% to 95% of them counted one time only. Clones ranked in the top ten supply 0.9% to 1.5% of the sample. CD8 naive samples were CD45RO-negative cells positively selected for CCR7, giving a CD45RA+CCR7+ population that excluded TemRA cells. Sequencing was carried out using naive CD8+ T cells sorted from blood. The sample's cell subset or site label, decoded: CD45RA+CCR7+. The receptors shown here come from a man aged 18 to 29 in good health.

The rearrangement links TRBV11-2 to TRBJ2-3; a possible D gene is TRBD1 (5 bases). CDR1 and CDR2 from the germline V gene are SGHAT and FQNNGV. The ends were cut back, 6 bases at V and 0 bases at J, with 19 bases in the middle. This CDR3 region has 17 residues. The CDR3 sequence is CASSPLLRVGSTDTQYF. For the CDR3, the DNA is TGTGCCAGCAGTCCCTTACTCAGGGTCGGGAGCACAGATACGCAGTATTTT.

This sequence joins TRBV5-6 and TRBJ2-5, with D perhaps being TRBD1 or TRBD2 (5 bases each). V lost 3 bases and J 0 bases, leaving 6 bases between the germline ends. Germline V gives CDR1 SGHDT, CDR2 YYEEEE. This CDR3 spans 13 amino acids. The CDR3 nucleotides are TGTGCCAGCAGCTGGGGGTACCAAGAGACCCAGTACTTC. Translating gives CASSWGYQETQYF.

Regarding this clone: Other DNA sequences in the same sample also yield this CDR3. CDR3 sequence (DNA): TGTGCCAGCAGTACCGATAGCAATCAGCCCCAGCATTTT. This encodes CASSTDSNQPQHF. V usage is TRBV28 and J usage is TRBJ1-5; D is undetermined. Germline CDR1 MDHEN, CDR2 SYDVKM. V was clipped by 5 bases and J by 0 bases, with 5 bases between them. This CDR3 region has 13 residues.

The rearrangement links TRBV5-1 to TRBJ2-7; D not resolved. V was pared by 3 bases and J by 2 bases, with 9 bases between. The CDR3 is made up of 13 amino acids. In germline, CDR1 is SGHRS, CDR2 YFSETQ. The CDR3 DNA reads TGCGCCAGCAGCTCCGGGCCCACCTACGAGCAGTACTTC. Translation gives CASSSGPTYEQYF.

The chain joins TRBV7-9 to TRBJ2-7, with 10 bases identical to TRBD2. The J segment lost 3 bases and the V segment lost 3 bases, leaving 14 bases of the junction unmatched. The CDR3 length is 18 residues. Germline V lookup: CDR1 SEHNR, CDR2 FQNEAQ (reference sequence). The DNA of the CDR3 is TGTGCCAGCAGCTTCGGCCTAGCGGGAGTCAGAGCGCTCTACGAGCAGTACTTC. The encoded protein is CASSFGLAGVRALYEQYF.

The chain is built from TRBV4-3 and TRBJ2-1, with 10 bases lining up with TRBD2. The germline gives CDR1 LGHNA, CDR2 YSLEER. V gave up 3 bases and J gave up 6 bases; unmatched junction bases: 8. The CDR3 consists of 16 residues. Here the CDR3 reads CASSHFLAGETNEQFF. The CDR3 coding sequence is TGCGCCAGCAGCCACTTTCTAGCGGGAGAGACCAATGAGCAGTTCTTC.

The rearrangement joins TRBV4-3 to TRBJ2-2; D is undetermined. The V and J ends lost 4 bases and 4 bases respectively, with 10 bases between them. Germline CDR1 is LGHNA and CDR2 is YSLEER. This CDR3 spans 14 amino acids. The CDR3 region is CASSPLGPTGELFF. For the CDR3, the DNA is TGCGCCAGCAGCCCTCTAGGGCCCACCGGGGAGCTGTTTTTT.

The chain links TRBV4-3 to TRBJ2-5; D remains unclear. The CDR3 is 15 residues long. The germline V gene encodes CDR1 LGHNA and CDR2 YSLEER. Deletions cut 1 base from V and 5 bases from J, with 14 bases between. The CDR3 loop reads CASSQGVGRDETQYF. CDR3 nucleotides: TGCGCCAGCAGCCAAGGTGTCGGACGCGACGAGACCCAGTACTTC.

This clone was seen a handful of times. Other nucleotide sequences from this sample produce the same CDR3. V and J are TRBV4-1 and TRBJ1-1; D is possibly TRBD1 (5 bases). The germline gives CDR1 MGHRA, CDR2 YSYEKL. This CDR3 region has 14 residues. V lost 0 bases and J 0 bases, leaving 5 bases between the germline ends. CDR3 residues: CASSQDRVNTEAFF. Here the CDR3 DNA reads TGCGCCAGCAGCCAAGACAGGGTGAACACTGAAGCTTTCTTT.

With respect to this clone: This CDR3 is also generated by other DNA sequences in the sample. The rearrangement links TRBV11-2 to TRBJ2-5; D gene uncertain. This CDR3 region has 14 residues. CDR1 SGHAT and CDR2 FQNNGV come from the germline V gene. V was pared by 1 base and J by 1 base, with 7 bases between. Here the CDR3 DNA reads TGTGCCAGCAGCTTAGTGGCCCGCCAAGAGACCCAGTACTTC. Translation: CASSLVARQETQYF.

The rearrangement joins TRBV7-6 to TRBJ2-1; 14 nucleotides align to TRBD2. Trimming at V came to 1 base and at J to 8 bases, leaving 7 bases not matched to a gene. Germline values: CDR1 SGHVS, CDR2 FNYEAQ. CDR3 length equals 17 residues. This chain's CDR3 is CASSLGLAGGPVYEQFF. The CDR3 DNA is TGTGCCAGCAGCTTAGGACTAGCGGGAGGGCCGGTCTATGAGCAGTTCTTC.

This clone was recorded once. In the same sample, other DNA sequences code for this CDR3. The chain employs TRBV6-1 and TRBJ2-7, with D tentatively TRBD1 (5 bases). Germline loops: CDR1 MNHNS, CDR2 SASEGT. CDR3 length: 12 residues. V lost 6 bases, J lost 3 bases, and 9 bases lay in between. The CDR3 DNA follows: TGTGCCAGCAGCGATCAGGGCTACGAGCAGTACTTC. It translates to CASSDQGYEQYF.

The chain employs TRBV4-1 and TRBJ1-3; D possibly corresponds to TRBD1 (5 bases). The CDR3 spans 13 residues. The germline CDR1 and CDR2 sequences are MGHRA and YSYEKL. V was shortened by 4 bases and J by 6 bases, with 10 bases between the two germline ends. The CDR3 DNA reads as TGCGCCAGCAGCCGCCGCAGGGAAAACACCATATATTTT. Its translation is CASSRRRENTIYF.

The CDR3 here is CASSVNIGGQGETQYF. CDR3 sequence (DNA): TGTGCCAGCAGCGTCAACATAGGGGGCCAAGGCGAGACCCAGTACTTC. The rearrangement uses TRBV9 and TRBJ2-5; TRBD1 matches at 7 bases. Trimming took 2 bases from V and 5 from J; bases not matched to a gene: 12. From germline, CDR1 is SGDLS and CDR2 YYNGEE. The CDR3 has 16 residues.

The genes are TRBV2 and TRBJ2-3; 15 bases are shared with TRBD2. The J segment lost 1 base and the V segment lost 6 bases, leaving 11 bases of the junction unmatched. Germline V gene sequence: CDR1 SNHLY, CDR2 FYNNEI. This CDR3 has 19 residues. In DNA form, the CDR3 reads TGTGCCAGCAGGGGGGTCCCGGGACTAGCGGGAGGAGGCACAGATACGCAGTATTTT. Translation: CASRGVPGLAGGGTDTQYF.

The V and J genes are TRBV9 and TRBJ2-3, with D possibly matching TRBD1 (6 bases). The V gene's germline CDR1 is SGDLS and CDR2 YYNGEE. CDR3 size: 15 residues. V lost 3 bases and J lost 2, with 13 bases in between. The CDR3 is CASSADSYFTDTQYF. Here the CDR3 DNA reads TGTGCCAGCAGCGCGGACAGCTATTTCACAGATACGCAGTATTTT.